The 21 T cell receptor beta chains below were found in one sample sequenced in a study of T cell changes during pregnancy in multiple sclerosis (dated by TCRdb to about 2019). Libraries were made using the immunoSEQ multiplex PCR assay. TCRdb obtained this table from immuneACCESS and retained in-frame rearrangements with V and J assigned. These tables miss some clones; where compared with another copy, unresolved V genes account for less than half of the shortfall, and the remainder is unexplained. Within this sample are tens of thousands of clones, with more than 75% of them counted one time only. Clones ranked in the top ten supply nearly 0.75% of the sample. The starting material was CD4+ T cells from peripheral blood mononuclear cells, obtained in the first trimester of pregnancy. These receptors all come from a female donor in good health, enrolled as a control in a pregnancy study.

The rearrangement links TRBV7-2 to TRBJ2-7, with D maybe TRBD1 (6 bases). V lost 5 bases and J lost 9, with 26 bases in between. This CDR3 is 16 amino acids long. Germline lookup yields CDR1 SGHTA and CDR2 FQGNSA. Here the CDR3 reads CASSENRVLTRGGQYF. The CDR3 bases are TGTGCCAGCAGCGAGAACAGGGTGTTAACCAGAGGCGGGCAGTACTTC.

This clone was observed once. The rearrangement uses TRBV7-2 and TRBJ2-5, with TRBD2 identical over 7 bases. J gave up 9 bases and V 1 base, and 2 bases lay outside the gene matches. Germline V lookup: CDR1 SGHTA, CDR2 FQGNSA. CDR3 size: 12 residues. The DNA of the CDR3 is TGTGCCAGCAGCTTAGGTCGGGAGGCCCAGTACTTC. Translation gives CASSLGREAQYF.

This chain joins TRBV5-1 and TRBJ1-1; 9 bases agree with TRBD1. The ends lost 4 bases at V and 7 bases at J; junction bases unmatched: 8. The V gene's germline CDR1 is SGHRS and CDR2 YFSETQ. The CDR3 sequence is 14 residues long. Here the CDR3 DNA reads TGCGCCAGCAGCGGTACAGGGGGCGTCAGTGAAGCTTTCTTT. It specifies CASSGTGGVSEAFF.

The V and J genes are TRBV5-4 and TRBJ2-1, with 11 bases aligning to TRBD2. V lost 1 base and J lost 4; bases outside the gene matches: 4. Per the germline V gene, CDR1 is SGHNT and CDR2 is YYREEE (reference sequence). The CDR3 has 16 amino acids. CDR3 in amino acids: CASSLSSGGSYNEQFF. The CDR3 bases are TGTGCCAGCAGCTTGTCTAGCGGGGGGTCGTACAATGAGCAGTTCTTC.

V and J are TRBV4-2 and TRBJ2-7; 10 bases map to TRBD2. The CDR3 spans 20 residues. Trimming removed 0 bases from V and 4 bases from J; junction bases left unmatched: 18. Looked up from germline, CDR1 is LGHNA and CDR2 is YNFKEQ. The CDR3 reads CASSQDGLEASGRTRYEQYF. DNA for the CDR3: TGTGCCAGCAGCCAAGATGGGCTCGAGGCTAGCGGGAGAACAAGGTACGAGCAGTACTTC.

The rearrangement uses TRBV18 and TRBJ2-4, with D possibly being TRBD2 (6 bases). The CDR3 is 15 amino acids. Germline CDR1 reads KGHSH; CDR2 reads LQKENI. Trimming removed 0 bases from V and 7 bases from J, with 13 bases in between. The CDR3 loop is CASSPPRLDLNIQYF. CDR3 coding DNA: TGTGCCAGCTCACCACCTAGACTAGATTTGAACATTCAGTACTTC.

A word on this clone: Germline is not matched at one junction end, which may reflect a read error. The same CDR3 arises from other DNA sequences in this sample as well. V usage is TRBV5-6 and J usage is TRBJ1-1; D is undetermined. There are 13 residues in the CDR3. Germline V CDR1 and CDR2: SGHDT, YYEEEE. The chain's CDR3 is CASSFRRNTEAFF. CDR3 nucleotide sequence: TGTGCCAGTAGCTTCCGGAGAAACACTGAAGCTTTCTTT. Full variable domain (rest looked up from reference TRBV5-6 and TRBJ1-1): DAGVTQSPTHLIKTRGQQVTLRCSPKSGHDTVSWYQQALGQGPQFIFQYYEEEERQRGNFPDRFSGHQFPNYSSELNVNALLLGDSALYLCASSFRRNTEAFFGQGTRLTVV.

This clone has only one observation. The genes are TRBV5-1 and TRBJ1-1; D is possibly TRBD1 (5 bases). Germline CDR1 reads SGHRS; CDR2 reads YFSETQ. The CDR3 is 14 residues long. V was shortened by 7 bases and J by 0 bases, with 13 bases between the two germline ends. Here the CDR3 reads CASDTGTMNTEAFF. In DNA, the CDR3 is TGCGCCAGCGACACAGGAACAATGAACACTGAAGCTTTCTTT.

The V gene is TRBV9, the J gene TRBJ2-2, with 9 bases identical to TRBD2. V was pared by 7 bases and J by 5 bases, with 6 bases of the junction left unmatched. Germline V gives CDR1 SGDLS, CDR2 YYNGEE. The CDR3 runs to 14 residues. CDR3 sequence reads: CASAAGGRTGELFF. CDR3 DNA: TGTGCCAGCGCGGCGGGGGGGCGAACCGGGGAGCTGTTTTTT.

CDR3 nucleotides: TGTGCCTGGAGTGTACGGACAGGGGCTGGCGGGGAGCTGTTTTTT. It is translated as CAWSVRTGAGGELFF. The chain recombines TRBV30 with TRBJ2-2; 9 nucleotides align to TRBD1. J was trimmed by 7 bases and V by 0 bases; bases with no gene match: 6. This CDR3 spans 15 amino acids. CDR1 and CDR2 (germline): GTSNPN, SVGIG (reference sequence).

The rearrangement links TRBV9 to TRBJ2-7; 8 positions agree with TRBD2. Trimming at V came to 4 bases and at J to 2 bases, leaving 11 bases not matched to a gene. Germline V gene lookup returns CDR1 SGDLS and CDR2 YYNGEE. The CDR3 contains 16 residues. The CDR3 protein is CASSPHANSGAYEQYF. The CDR3 region has the DNA TGTGCCAGCAGCCCTCACGCCAATAGCGGGGCCTACGAGCAGTACTTC.

This clone was picked up a small number of times. V and J are TRBV28 and TRBJ2-7; 9 nucleotides match TRBD2. The CDR3 is made up of 14 amino acids. The V and J ends lost 7 bases and 4 bases, in that order; junction bases with no gene match: 8. CDR1 MDHEN and CDR2 SYDVKM come from the germline V gene. This CDR3 is CASTGSLAGYEQYF. The CDR3 DNA reads TGTGCCAGCACTGGAAGTCTAGCGGGATACGAGCAGTACTTC.

The V call is TRBV5-1, the J call TRBJ2-2; D not resolved. Trimming took 1 base from V and 5 from J, leaving 6 bases between them. Germline assignment: CDR1 SGHRS and CDR2 YFSETQ. The CDR3 is 13 residues long. The CDR3 DNA is TGCGCCAGCAGCTTGTCCCAGACCGGGGAGCTGTTTTTT. This codes for CASSLSQTGELFF.

The rearrangement joins TRBV11-2 to TRBJ2-7; possibly TRBD2 for D (5 bases). Between the trimmed V and J ends, which lost 5 bases and 3 bases, there was a span of 8 bases. Germline CDR1 and CDR2: SGHAT and FQNNGV. CDR3 length: 12 residues. This CDR3 is CASSMTIYEQYF. The CDR3 bases are TGTGCCAGCAGCATGACTATCTACGAGCAGTACTTC.

V and J are TRBV6-6 and TRBJ1-2, with 7 bases aligning to TRBD1. CDR3 size: 14 residues. CDR1 is MNHNY, CDR2 SVGAGI, per germline (reference sequence). Trimming took 10 bases from V and 2 from J; bases not matched to a gene: 10. CDR3 residues: CATLPPGQNYGYTF. DNA of the CDR3: TGTGCCACCCTACCCCCGGGACAGAACTATGGCTACACCTTC.

The J gene is TRBJ1-2, the V gene TRBV7-9; TRBD1 matches at 8 bases. After removal of 5 bases from V and 5 bases from J, the junction contained 10 bases not matched to a gene. The CDR3 length is 15 residues. Germline CDR1 is SEHNR and CDR2 is FQNEAQ (reference sequence). The CDR3 DNA follows: TGTGCCAGCAGCCCTTCCCCGCGGACAGGGTATGGCTACACCTTC. Translating gives CASSPSPRTGYGYTF.

Details on this clone: Mismatch with germline at one junction end may stem from a read error. The V and J genes are TRBV25-1 and TRBJ1-4; no clear D. CDR3 length: 14 amino acids. Germline V gene lookup returns CDR1 MGHDK and CDR2 SYGVNS. The CDR3: CASSSPGSNEKLFF. The DNA for the CDR3 is TGTGCTAGCAGTAGTCCGGGGTCTAATGAAAAACTGTTTTTT.

This clone was observed once. This chain uses TRBV5-6 with TRBJ1-4; the D is unclear. Trimming stripped 0 bases from V and 0 bases from J, with 3 bases between. The germline V gene encodes CDR1 SGHDT and CDR2 YYEEEE. The CDR3 length is 14 residues. CDR3 amino acids: CASSLGATNEKLFF. CDR3 coding DNA: TGTGCCAGCAGCTTGGGAGCAACTAATGAAAAACTGTTTTTT.

The genes are TRBV28 and TRBJ1-3; D is uncertain. V dropped 5 bases and J dropped 0 bases, with 14 bases sitting between them. CDR3 length: 16 amino acids. Germline CDR1 reads MDHEN; CDR2 reads SYDVKM. CDR3 nucleotide sequence: TGTGCCAGCAGTCGTGGCGGAATTTTCTCTGGAAACACCATATATTTT. This translates into CASSRGGIFSGNTIYF.

This clone occurred once. This rearrangement joins TRBV28 to TRBJ1-1; tentative D call: TRBD1 (6 bases). In germline, CDR1 is MDHEN, CDR2 SYDVKM. The ends were cut back, 7 bases at V and 5 bases at J, with 23 bases in the middle. This CDR3 is built from 16 residues. Written as DNA, the CDR3 is TGTGCCAGCACCCTTAAGGTGGCAGGGGTAGGGACTGAAGCTTTCTTT. It codes for CASTLKVAGVGTEAFF.

This chain joins TRBV19 and TRBJ2-1; 7 bases fit TRBD1. The CDR3 runs 14 residues. Germline lookup yields CDR1 LNHDA and CDR2 SQIVND (reference sequence). The V gene end was trimmed by 7 bases and the J gene end by 5 bases; junction bases not matched to a gene: 8. CDR3 sequence (DNA): TGTGCCAGTACCACCGGGACAGCCCACAATGAGCAGTTCTTC. Its translation: CASTTGTAHNEQFF.